This is a list of T cell receptor beta chains from one sample in a study of early T cells in non-severe SARS-CoV-2 infection. MiXCR, run by TCRdb on the 5' RACE reads, gives a single entry per CDR3 protein. This sample has 20,000 to 25,000 distinct CDR3 sequences, with less than 5% found just once. The sample was whole blood. The source is an adult who was a healthcare worker with PCR-confirmed SARS-CoV-2 infection or an uninfected control (not recorded which). CDR3s leave out the opening cysteine and the closing phenylalanine or tryptophan.

CDR3: ASSFGGSEQY
J: TRBJ2-7
length: 10
V: TRBV7-9

CDR3: ASSSRNEQF
J: TRBJ2-1
length: 9
V: TRBV28

CDR3: ATSRTSIGTDTQY
J: TRBJ2-3
length: 13
V: TRBV15

CDR3: ASFSPALAGNTIY
J: TRBJ1-3
length: 13
V: TRBV12-3/TRBV12-4

CDR3: ASRPQPQGSGANVLT
J: TRBJ2-6
length: 15
V: TRBV6-4

CDR3: SVAGGAVDTQY
J: TRBJ2-3
length: 11
V: TRBV29-1

CDR3: SVDGTGTGNTIY
J: TRBJ1-3
length: 12
V: TRBV29-1

CDR3: ASSQGGQSSTNEKLF
J: TRBJ1-4
length: 15
V: TRBV4-2

CDR3: ASSFIAGAISGANVLT
J: TRBJ2-6
length: 16
V: TRBV5-6

CDR3: ASSYDRRAYEQY
J: TRBJ2-7
length: 12
V: TRBV6-5

CDR3: ASRGQFQTEAF
J: TRBJ1-1
length: 11
V: TRBV28

CDR3: ATSQGYQPQH
J: TRBJ1-5
length: 10
V: TRBV24-1

CDR3: SASGIAGIYNEQF
J: TRBJ2-1
length: 13
V: TRBV20-1

CDR3: ASSLTAGGSYNEQF
J: TRBJ2-1
length: 14
V: TRBV12-3/TRBV12-4

CDR3: SVVSSGFGTQY
J: TRBJ2-5
length: 11
V: TRBV29-1

CDR3: ASSLAGIQDTQY
J: TRBJ2-3
length: 12
V: TRBV7-2

CDR3: AISVAGPNYGYT
J: TRBJ1-2
length: 12
V: TRBV10-3

CDR3: ASSPPEGGYT
J: TRBJ1-2
length: 10
V: TRBV18

CDR3: ASSFAGGNEETQY
J: TRBJ2-5
length: 13
V: TRBV11-1

CDR3: ASSAQTGAGELF
J: TRBJ2-2
length: 12
V: TRBV7-3

CDR3: SARGPAGETQY
J: TRBJ2-5
length: 11
V: TRBV20-1

CDR3: ASSKGQGAHEQY
J: TRBJ2-7
length: 12
V: TRBV21-1

CDR3: ASSQDYQAGDGYT
J: TRBJ1-2
length: 13
V: TRBV4-2

CDR3: ASSLDPTPYEQY
J: TRBJ2-7
length: 12
V: TRBV11-2

CDR3: AINTGTELYEQY
J: TRBJ2-7
length: 12
V: TRBV10-3

CDR3: ASSQSQTGNGYT
J: TRBJ1-2
length: 12
V: TRBV3-1

CDR3: ASSEWGAEAF
J: TRBJ1-1
length: 10
V: TRBV2

CDR3: SARIDSRKSSYNEQF
J: TRBJ2-1
length: 15
V: TRBV29-1

CDR3: ASSFQGARGEKLF
J: TRBJ1-4
length: 13
V: TRBV7-9

CDR3: ASSLRLGASSYEQY
J: TRBJ2-7
length: 14
V: TRBV5-1

CDR3: ASSPTRAGGNQPQH
J: TRBJ1-5
length: 14
V: TRBV4-1

CDR3: ASSRGTGGTDTQY
J: TRBJ2-3
length: 13
V: TRBV27

CDR3: ASTRAAEQY
J: TRBJ2-7
length: 9
V: TRBV13

CDR3: ASSRLAGGTDTQY
J: TRBJ2-3
length: 13
V: TRBV5-1

CDR3: ASKGNSYEQY
J: TRBJ2-7
length: 10
V: TRBV5-6

CDR3: ASSYSGGISNQPQH
J: TRBJ1-5
length: 14
V: TRBV6-2/TRBV6-3

CDR3: ASSSPGRVPLTEAF
J: TRBJ1-1
length: 14
V: TRBV12-3/TRBV12-4

CDR3: ASSYRGQDTQY
J: TRBJ2-3
length: 11
V: TRBV6-6

CDR3: ASSPFLENTEAF
J: TRBJ1-1
length: 12
V: TRBV12-3/TRBV12-4

CDR3: ASSQVQASYEQY
J: TRBJ2-7
length: 12
V: TRBV4-1

CDR3: AWSYGGTGAIYGYT
J: TRBJ1-2
length: 14
V: TRBV30

CDR3: ASSRDRLNTEAF
J: TRBJ1-1
length: 12
V: TRBV6-5

CDR3: ASSGPGTQLLSNEQF
J: TRBJ2-1
length: 15
V: TRBV7-6

CDR3: ASSRPREDTQY
J: TRBJ2-3
length: 11
V: TRBV28

CDR3: ASSLGLAGNNEQF
J: TRBJ2-1
length: 13
V: TRBV12-3/TRBV12-4

CDR3: ASSSHKGESNYGYT
J: TRBJ1-2
length: 14
V: TRBV28

CDR3: ASSSRDRLNYGYT
J: TRBJ1-2
length: 13
V: TRBV6-6

CDR3: ASRAGGGSQETQY
J: TRBJ2-5
length: 13
V: TRBV28

CDR3: ASSLGSKSGANVLT
J: TRBJ2-6
length: 14
V: TRBV12-3/TRBV12-4

CDR3: ASSLRQGVTDTQY
J: TRBJ2-3
length: 13
V: TRBV7-2

CDR3: ASSLQGTAAYEQY
J: TRBJ2-7
length: 13
V: TRBV11-1

CDR3: ASSRRLAAGANVLT
J: TRBJ2-6
length: 14
V: TRBV7-9

CDR3: ASSQSERGRSPLH
J: TRBJ1-6
length: 13
V: TRBV3-1

CDR3: ASSLASGRVEQF
J: TRBJ2-1
length: 12
V: TRBV6-2/TRBV6-3